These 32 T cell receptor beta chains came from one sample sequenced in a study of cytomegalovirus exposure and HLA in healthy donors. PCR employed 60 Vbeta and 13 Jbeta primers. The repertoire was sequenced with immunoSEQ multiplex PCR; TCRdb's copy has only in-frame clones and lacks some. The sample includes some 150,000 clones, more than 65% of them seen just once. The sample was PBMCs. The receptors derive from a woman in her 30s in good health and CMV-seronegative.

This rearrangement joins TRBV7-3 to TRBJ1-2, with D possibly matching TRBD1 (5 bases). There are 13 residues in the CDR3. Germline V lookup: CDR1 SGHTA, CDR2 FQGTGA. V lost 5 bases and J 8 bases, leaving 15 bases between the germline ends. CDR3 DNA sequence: TGTGCCAGCAGCCCAAAGGCGGGGGAGGGCTACACCTTC. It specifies CASSPKAGEGYTF.

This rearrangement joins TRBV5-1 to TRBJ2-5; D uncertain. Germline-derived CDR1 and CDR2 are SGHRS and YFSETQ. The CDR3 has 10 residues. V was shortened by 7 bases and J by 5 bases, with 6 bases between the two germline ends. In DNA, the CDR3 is TGCGCCAGCCGAGCGGAGACCCAGTACTTC. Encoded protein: CASRAETQYF.

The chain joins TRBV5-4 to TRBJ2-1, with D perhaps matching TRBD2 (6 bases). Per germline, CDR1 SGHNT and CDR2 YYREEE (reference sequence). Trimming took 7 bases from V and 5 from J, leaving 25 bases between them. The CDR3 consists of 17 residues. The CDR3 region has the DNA TGTGCCAGCCAAACCCCTCTGGGACGGGAGAACGACAATGAGCAGTTCTTC. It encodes CASQTPLGRENDNEQFF. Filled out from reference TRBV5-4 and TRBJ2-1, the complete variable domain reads ETGVTQSPTHLIKTRGQQVTLRCSSQSGHNTVSWYQQALGQGPQFIFQYYREEENGRGNFPPRFSGLQFPNYSSELNVNALELDDSALYLCASQTPLGRENDNEQFFGPGTRLTVL.

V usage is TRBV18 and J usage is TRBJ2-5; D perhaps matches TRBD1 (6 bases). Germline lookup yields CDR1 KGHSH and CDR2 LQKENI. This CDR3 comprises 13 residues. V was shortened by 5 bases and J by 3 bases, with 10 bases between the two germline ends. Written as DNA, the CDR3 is TGTGCCAGCTCATCAAGGGGGAAAGAGACCCAGTACTTC. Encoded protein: CASSSRGKETQYF.

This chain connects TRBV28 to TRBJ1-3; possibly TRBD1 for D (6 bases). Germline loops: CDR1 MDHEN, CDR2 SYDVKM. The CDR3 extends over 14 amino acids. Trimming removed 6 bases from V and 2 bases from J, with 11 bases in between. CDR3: CASSPWGPGNTIYF. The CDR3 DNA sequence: TGTGCCAGCAGCCCCTGGGGGCCTGGAAACACCATATATTTT.

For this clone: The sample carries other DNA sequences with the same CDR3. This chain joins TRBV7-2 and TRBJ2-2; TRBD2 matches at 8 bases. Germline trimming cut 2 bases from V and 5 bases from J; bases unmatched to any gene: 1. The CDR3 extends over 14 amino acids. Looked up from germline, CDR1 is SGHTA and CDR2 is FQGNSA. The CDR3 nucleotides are TGTGCCAGCAGCTTACGCGGGGGGACCGGGGAGCTGTTTTTT. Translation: CASSLRGGTGELFF. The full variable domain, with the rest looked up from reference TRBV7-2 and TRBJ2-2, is GAGVSQSPSNKVTEKGKDVELRCDPISGHTALYWYRQSLGQGLEFLIYFQGNSAPDKSGLPSDRFSAERTGGSVSTLTIQRTQQEDSAVYLCASSLRGGTGELFFGEGSRLTVL.

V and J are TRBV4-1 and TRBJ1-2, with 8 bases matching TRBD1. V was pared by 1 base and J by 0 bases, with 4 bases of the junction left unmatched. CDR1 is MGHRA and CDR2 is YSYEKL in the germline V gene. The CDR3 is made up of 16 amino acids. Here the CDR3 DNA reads TGCGCCAGCAGCCAAGTCCGGGACAGGCCTAACTATGGCTACACCTTC. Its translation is CASSQVRDRPNYGYTF.

CDR3 amino acids: CASSDGTGADYNEQFF. CDR3 in DNA: TGTGCCAGTAGTGACGGGACAGGGGCCGACTACAATGAGCAGTTCTTC. V gene TRBV19 combines with J gene TRBJ2-1; 10 positions match TRBD1. CDR1 is LNHDA and CDR2 is SQIVND in the germline V gene (reference sequence). With 5 bases clipped from V and 3 bases from J, the junction kept 7 bases outside the gene matches. This CDR3 comprises 16 residues. Combining the CDR3 with reference TRBV19 and TRBJ2-1 gives the whole variable domain DGGITQSPKYLFRKEGQNVTLSCEQNLNHDAMYWYRQDPGQGLRLIYYSQIVNDFQKGDIAEGYSVSREKKESFPLTVTSAQKNPTAFYLCASSDGTGADYNEQFFGPGTRLTVL.

Written as DNA, the CDR3 is TGTGCCTGGAGTCCAGGGATTCGAGAGCAGTACTTC. It codes for CAWSPGIREQYF. J is TRBJ2-7 and V is TRBV30; a weak D match, TRBD1 (5 bases). CDR3 length: 12 residues. The germline V gene has CDR1 GTSNPN and CDR2 SVGIG (reference sequence). Trimming removed 2 bases from V and 7 bases from J, with 12 bases in between. Using reference TRBV30 and TRBJ2-7 for the parts outside the CDR3, the full variable domain is SQTIHQWPATLVQPVGSPLSLECTVEGTSNPNLYWYRQAAGRGLQLLFYSVGIGQISSEVPQNLSASRPQDRQFILSSKKLLLSDSGFYLCAWSPGIREQYFGPGTRLTVT.

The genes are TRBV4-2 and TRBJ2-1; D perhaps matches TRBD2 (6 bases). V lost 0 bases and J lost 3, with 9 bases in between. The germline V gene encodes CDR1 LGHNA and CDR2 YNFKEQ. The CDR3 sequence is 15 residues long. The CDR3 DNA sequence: TGTGCCAGCAGCCAAGATTGGAGGGACTACAATGAGCAGTTCTTC. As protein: CASSQDWRDYNEQFF.

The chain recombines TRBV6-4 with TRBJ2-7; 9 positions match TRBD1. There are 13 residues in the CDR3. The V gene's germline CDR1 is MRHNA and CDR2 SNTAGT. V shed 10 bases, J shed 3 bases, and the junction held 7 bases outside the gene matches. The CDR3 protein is CANRGPDLYEQYF. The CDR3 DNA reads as TGTGCCAACAGGGGGCCGGACCTCTACGAGCAGTACTTC.

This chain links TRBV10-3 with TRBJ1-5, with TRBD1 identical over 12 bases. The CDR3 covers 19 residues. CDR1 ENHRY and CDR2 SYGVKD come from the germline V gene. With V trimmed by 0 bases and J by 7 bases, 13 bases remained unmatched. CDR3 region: CAISESVGDRGLLGQPQHF. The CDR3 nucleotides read TGTGCCATCAGTGAGTCAGTAGGGGACAGGGGGCTACTAGGCCAGCCCCAGCATTTT.

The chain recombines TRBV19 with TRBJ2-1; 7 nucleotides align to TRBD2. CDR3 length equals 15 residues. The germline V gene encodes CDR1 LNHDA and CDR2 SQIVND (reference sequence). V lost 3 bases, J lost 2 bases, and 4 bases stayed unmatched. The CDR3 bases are TGTGCCAGTAGTATTAAGCGGGATCCCTACAATGAGCAGTTCTTC. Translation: CASSIKRDPYNEQFF.

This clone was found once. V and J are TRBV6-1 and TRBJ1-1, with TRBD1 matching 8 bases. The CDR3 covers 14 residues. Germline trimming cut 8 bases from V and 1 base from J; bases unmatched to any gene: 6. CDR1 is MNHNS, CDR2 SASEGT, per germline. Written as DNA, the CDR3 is TGTGCCAGCGTTCAGGGGGCCGGGAACACTGAAGCTTTCTTT. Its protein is CASVQGAGNTEAFF.

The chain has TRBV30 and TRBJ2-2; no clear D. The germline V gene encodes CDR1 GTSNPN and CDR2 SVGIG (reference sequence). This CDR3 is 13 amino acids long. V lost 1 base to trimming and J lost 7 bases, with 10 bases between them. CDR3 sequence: CAWSANIYGELFF. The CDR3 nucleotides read TGTGCCTGGAGTGCTAATATCTACGGGGAGCTGTTTTTT.

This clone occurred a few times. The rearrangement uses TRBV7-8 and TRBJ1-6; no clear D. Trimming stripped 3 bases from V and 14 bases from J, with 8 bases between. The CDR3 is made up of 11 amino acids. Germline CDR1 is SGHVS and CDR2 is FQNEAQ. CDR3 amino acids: CASSLQEALHF. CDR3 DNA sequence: TGTGCCAGCAGCTTGCAGGAGGCCCTCCACTTT.

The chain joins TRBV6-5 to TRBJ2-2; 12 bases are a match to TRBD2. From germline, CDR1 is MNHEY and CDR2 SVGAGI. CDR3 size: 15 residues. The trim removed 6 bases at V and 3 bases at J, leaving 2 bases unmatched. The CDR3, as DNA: TGTGCCAGCAGCAGACTAGCGGGGGACACCGGGGAGCTGTTTTTT. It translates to CASSRLAGDTGELFF.

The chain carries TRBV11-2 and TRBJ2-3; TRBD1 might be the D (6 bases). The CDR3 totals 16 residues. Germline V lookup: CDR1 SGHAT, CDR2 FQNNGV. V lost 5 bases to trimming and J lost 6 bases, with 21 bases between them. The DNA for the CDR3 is TGTGCCAGCAGCCAACCAGGGGACCCGATGGTGGATACGCAGTATTTT. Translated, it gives CASSQPGDPMVDTQYF.

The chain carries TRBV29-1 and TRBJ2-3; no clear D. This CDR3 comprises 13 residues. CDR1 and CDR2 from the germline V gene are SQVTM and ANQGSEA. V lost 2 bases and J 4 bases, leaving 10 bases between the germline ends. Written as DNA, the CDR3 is TGCAGCGTTGAAAATATCCTAGCAGATACGCAGTATTTT. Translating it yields CSVENILADTQYF.

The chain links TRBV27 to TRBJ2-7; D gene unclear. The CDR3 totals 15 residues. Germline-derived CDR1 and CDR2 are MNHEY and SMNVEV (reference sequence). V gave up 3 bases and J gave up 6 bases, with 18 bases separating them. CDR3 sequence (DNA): TGTGCCAGCAGTTTTACCACAGCTTCACCCCTCGAGCAGTACTTC. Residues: CASSFTTASPLEQYF.

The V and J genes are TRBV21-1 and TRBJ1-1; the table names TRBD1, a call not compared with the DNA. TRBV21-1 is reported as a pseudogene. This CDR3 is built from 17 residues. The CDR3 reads CASSKGTGGELATEAFF. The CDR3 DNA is TGTGCCAGCAGCAAAGGGACAGGGGGCGAGTTGGCCACTGAAGCTTTCTTT.

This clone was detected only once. The chain's CDR3 is CASSLGTSPYNEQFF. CDR3 nucleotides: TGTGCCAGCAGTTTGGGGACTAGCCCTTACAATGAGCAGTTCTTC. The chain is built from TRBV28 and TRBJ2-1, with 9 bases that match TRBD2. This CDR3 is 15 amino acids long. Losses at the gene ends were 3 bases for V and 4 bases for J; bases not matched to a gene: 4. CDR1 is MDHEN, CDR2 SYDVKM, per germline.

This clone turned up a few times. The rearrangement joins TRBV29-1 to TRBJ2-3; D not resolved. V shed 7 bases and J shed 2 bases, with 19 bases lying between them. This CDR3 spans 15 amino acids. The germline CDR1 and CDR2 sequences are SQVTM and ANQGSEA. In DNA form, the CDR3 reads TGCAGCGCCCTGGGCTCGATCGCCATCACAGATACGCAGTATTTT. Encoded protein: CSALGSIAITDTQYF.

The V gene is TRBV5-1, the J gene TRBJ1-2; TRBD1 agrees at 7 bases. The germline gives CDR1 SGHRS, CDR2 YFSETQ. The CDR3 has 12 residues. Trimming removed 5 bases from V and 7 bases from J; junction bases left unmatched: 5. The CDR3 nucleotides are TGCGCCAGCAGTACAGGGGACTCTGGCTACACCTTC. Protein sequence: CASSTGDSGYTF.

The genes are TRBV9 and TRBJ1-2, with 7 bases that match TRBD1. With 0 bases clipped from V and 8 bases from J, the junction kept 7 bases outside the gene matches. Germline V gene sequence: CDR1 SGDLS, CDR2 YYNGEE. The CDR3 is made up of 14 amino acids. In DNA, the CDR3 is TGTGCCAGCAGCGTAGAAGGACAGGTGGAAGGCTACACCTTC. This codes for CASSVEGQVEGYTF.

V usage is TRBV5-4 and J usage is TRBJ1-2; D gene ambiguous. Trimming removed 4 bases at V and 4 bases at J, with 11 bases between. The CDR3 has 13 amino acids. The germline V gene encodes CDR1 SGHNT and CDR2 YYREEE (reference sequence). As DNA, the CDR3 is TGTGCCAGCAGCCCGAGCGCGGTCTATGGCTACACCTTC. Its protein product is CASSPSAVYGYTF.

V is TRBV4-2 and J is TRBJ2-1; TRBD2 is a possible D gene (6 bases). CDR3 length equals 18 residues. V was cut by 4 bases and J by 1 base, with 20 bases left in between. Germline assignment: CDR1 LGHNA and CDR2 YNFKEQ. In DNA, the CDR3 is TGTGCCAGCAGCCTTACTGGTCGGGAGAGTTGGTCCTACAATGAGCAGTTCTTC. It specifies CASSLTGRESWSYNEQFF.

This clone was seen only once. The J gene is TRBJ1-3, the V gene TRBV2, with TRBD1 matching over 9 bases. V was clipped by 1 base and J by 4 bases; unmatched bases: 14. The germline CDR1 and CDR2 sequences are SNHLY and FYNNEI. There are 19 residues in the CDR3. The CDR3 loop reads CASSEDPGTGRLVGNTIYF. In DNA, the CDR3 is TGTGCCAGCAGTGAAGATCCCGGGACAGGGCGATTGGTAGGAAACACCATATATTTT.

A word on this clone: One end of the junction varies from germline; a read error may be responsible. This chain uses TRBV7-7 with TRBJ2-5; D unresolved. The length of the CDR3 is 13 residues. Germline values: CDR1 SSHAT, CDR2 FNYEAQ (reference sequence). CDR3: CASSLDQVETQYF. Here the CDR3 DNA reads TGTGCTAGCAGCTTAGACCAGGTAGAGACCCAGTACTTC.

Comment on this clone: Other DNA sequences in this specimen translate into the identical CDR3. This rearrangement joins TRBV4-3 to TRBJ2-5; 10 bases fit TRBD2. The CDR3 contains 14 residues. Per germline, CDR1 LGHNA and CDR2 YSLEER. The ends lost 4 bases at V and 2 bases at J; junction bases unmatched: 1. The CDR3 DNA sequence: TGCGCCAGCAGCCGGACTAGCGGTCAAGAGACCCAGTACTTC. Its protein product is CASSRTSGQETQYF.

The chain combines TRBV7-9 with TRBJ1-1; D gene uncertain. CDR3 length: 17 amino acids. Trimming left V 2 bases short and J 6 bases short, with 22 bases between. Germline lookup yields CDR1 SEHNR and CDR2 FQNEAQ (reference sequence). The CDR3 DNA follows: TGTGCCAGCAGCTTATTCGCCCGTACGGGTTCGCAACCTGAAGCTTTCTTT. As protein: CASSLFARTGSQPEAFF.

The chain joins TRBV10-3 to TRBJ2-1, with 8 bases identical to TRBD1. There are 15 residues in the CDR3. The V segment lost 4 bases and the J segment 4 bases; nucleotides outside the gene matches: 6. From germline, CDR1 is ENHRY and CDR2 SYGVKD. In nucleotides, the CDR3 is TGTGCCATCAGTGTAGGCGGACAGGGTTACAATGAGCAGTTCTTC. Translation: CAISVGGQGYNEQFF.